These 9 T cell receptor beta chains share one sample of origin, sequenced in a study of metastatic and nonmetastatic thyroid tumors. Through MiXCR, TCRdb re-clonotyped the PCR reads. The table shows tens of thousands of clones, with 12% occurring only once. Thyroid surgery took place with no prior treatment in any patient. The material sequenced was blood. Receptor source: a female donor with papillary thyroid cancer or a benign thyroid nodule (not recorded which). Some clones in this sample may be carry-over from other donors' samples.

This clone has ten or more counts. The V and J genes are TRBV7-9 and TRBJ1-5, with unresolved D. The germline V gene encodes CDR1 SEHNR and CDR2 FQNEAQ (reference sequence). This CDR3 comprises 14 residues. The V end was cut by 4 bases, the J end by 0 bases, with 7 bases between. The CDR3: CASSSEFSNQPQHF. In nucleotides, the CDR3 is TGTGCCAGCAGCTCGGAGTTTAGCAATCAGCCCCAGCATTTT. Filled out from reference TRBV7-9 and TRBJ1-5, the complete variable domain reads DTGVSQNPRHKITKRGQNVTFRCDPISEHNRLYWYRQTLGQGPEFLTYFQNEAQLEKSRLLSDRFSAERPKGSFSTLEIQRTEQGDSAMYLCASSSEFSNQPQHFGDGTRLSIL.

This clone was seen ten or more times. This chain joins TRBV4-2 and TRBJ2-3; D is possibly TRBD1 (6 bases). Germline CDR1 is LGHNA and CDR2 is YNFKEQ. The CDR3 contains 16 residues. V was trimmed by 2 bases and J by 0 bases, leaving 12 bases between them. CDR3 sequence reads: CASSQRDTTSTDTQYF. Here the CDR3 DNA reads TGTGCCAGCAGCCAAAGGGACACGACAAGCACAGATACGCAGTATTTT.

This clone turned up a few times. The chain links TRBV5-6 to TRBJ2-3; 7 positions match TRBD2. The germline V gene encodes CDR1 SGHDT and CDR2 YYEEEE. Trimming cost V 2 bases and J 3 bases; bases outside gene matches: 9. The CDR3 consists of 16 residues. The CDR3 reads CASSFDRLALTDTQYF. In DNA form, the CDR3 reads TGTGCCAGCAGCTTTGACCGACTAGCTCTAACAGATACGCAGTATTTT.

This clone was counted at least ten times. The CDR3 loop is CASSSGTGGAWTEAFF. Written as DNA, the CDR3 is TGTGCCAGCAGTTCGGGGACAGGGGGCGCATGGACTGAAGCTTTCTTT. The chain links TRBV28 to TRBJ1-1, with 12 bases identical to TRBD1. The length of the CDR3 is 16 residues. Germline loops: CDR1 MDHEN, CDR2 SYDVKM. J was trimmed by 5 bases and V by 4 bases; bases with no gene match: 8.

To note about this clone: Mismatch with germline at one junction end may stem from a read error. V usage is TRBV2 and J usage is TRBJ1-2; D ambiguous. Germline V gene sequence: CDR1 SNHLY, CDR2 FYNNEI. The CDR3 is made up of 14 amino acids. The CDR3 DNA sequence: TGTGCCAGCGGTGAAGACGTCGCAAGCTATGGCTACACCTTC. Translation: CASGEDVASYGYTF.

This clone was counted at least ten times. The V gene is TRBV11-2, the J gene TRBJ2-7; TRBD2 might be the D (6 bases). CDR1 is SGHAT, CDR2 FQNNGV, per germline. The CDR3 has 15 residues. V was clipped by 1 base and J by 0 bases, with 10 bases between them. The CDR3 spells CASSLGGGSSYEQYF. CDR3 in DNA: TGTGCCAGCAGCTTAGGTGGGGGGAGCTCCTACGAGCAGTACTTC. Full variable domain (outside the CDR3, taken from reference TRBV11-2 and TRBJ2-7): EAGVAQSPRYKIIEKRQSVAFWCNPISGHATLYWYQQILGQGPKLLIQFQNNGVVDDSQLPKDRFSAERLKGVDSTLKIQPAKLEDSAVYLCASSLGGGSSYEQYFGPGTRLTVT.

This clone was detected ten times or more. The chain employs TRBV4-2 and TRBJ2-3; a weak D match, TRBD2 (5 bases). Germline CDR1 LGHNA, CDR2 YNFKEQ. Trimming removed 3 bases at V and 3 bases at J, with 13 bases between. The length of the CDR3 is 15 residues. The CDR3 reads CASSQAVEGTDTQYF. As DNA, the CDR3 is TGTGCCAGCAGCCAGGCCGTAGAGGGTACAGATACGCAGTATTTT.

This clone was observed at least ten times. The CDR3 DNA is TGTGCCAGCACCTTAAACACTGAAGCTTTCTTT. Translating gives CASTLNTEAFF. The rearrangement joins TRBV6-1 to TRBJ1-1, with D unclear. V gave up 7 bases and J gave up 2 bases, with 5 bases separating them. The length of the CDR3 is 11 residues. Germline CDR1 MNHNS, CDR2 SASEGT.

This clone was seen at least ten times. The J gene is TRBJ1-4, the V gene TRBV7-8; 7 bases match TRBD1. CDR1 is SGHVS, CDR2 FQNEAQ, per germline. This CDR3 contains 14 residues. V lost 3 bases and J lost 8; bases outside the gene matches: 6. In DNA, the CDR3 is TGTGCCAGCAGCTTCAGGGGGGACAGCGAAAAACTGTTTTTT. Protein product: CASSFRGDSEKLFF.